The source of this T cell receptor beta chain is a study of human T cells and chemical hapten exposure. Original analysis: The number of TCRs in each sample had a median of 95,638 and spanned roughly 23,224 to 700,000. TCRdb re-derived calls from the RACE reads in MiXCR, one entry per CDR3 protein. The authors' filters were not applied to this entry. The sample lists about 70,000 distinct CDR3 sequences, under 7.5% occurring once. Time point noted: healthy volunteer bleed at 6 weeks. Extraction yielded total RNA from whole blood (unfractionated). V gave up 6 bases and J gave up 2 bases, with 12 bases separating them. Germline assignment: CDR1 SQVTM and CDR2 ANQGSEA. CDR3 length equals 13 residues.

Sequencing was done on a sample of whole blood. The TCR originated in a female donor in good health. Some clones in this sample may be carry-over from other donors' samples. The J gene is TRBJ2-3, the V gene TRBV29-1, with D perhaps matching TRBD2 (6 bases). In nucleotides, the CDR3 is TGCAGCGTACGGGAGTCTTACACAGATACGCAGTATTTT. It yields the protein CSVRESYTDTQYF.